These 18 T cell receptor beta chains were all obtained from the same sample, sequenced in a study of CD8 T cells in ankylosing spondylitis (TCRdb year 2017). Beyond this particular receptor, the publication reports: A TCR beta motif made up of several highly homologous amino acid variants appeared to be characteristic of blood from ankylosing spondylitis patients.

The library came from 5' RACE. Sequencer: Illumina HiSeq 2500. TCRdb applied fastp at Q25 and MiXCR to the public reads, then kept only in-frame beta chains. Rows with one shared CDR3 protein collapse into an entry with the most common genes and DNA. The sample has approximately 500,000 distinct CDR3 sequences on record, more than 9.5% of them singletons. 6.8% of the sample lies in the top ten. No antigen has been identified for these receptors. The sequenced sample consisted of blood, either unsorted or a sorted T cell fraction (not recorded which). The receptors come from a male donor with ankylosing spondylitis.

The chain is built from TRBV11-2 and TRBJ1-4; 8 bases fit TRBD1. The CDR3 contains 15 residues. The trim removed 5 bases at V and 8 bases at J, leaving 10 bases unmatched. Germline CDR1 reads SGHAT; CDR2 reads FQNNGV. CDR3 DNA: TGTGCCAGCAGCACAGCGGACAGGGTGGGAGAAAAACTGTTTTTT. As protein: CASSTADRVGEKLFF.

This chain joins TRBV12-3 or TRBV12-4 and TRBJ1-2, with D possibly TRBD1 on 5 matching bases. V was trimmed by 6 bases and J by 0 bases, leaving 11 bases between them. This CDR3 has 14 amino acids. Written as DNA, the CDR3 is TGTGCCAGCAGGGAGGGGAACACTAACTATGGCTACACCTTC. This sequence encodes CASREGNTNYGYTF.

The J gene is TRBJ2-7, the V gene TRBV5-6; unclear D gene. V lost 4 bases and J lost 2, with 10 bases in between. This CDR3 is 13 amino acids long. Germline CDR1 and CDR2: SGHDT and YYEEEE. CDR3 DNA sequence: TGTGCCAGCAGCGGCCGGGCCGCCTACGAGCAGTACTTC. It translates to CASSGRAAYEQYF.

V usage is TRBV2 and J usage is TRBJ2-3; a possible D gene is TRBD2 (5 bases). Germline CDR1 is SNHLY and CDR2 is FYNNEI. The CDR3 sequence is 15 residues long. Trimming removed 6 bases at V and 0 bases at J, with 13 bases between. The CDR3 nucleotides read TGTGCCAGCAGAAGGAGGCGCCAAAGCACAGATACGCAGTATTTT. Amino acid sequence: CASRRRRQSTDTQYF.

There are a few counts of this clonotype. The J gene is TRBJ1-6, the V gene TRBV4-1; a weak D match, TRBD1 (5 bases). V dropped 4 bases and J dropped 5 bases, with 15 bases sitting between them. Germline assignment: CDR1 MGHRA and CDR2 YSYEKL. The CDR3 covers 16 residues. The CDR3 reads CASSPRSDTDNSPLHF. CDR3 nucleotides: TGCGCCAGCAGCCCTCGATCGGACACCGATAATTCACCCCTCCACTTT.

This clonotype was observed many times. V and J are TRBV5-1 and TRBJ2-6; D not resolved. The CDR3 covers 15 residues. Per germline, CDR1 SGHRS and CDR2 YFSETQ. V gave up 0 bases and J gave up 3 bases, with 7 bases separating them. Here the CDR3 DNA reads TGCGCCAGCAGCTTGGGCCAGTTTGGGGCCAACGTCCTGACTTTC. Protein: CASSLGQFGANVLTF.

This clonotype has more than one count but fewer than ten. Here the CDR3 reads CASSRVKGTNTEAFF. As DNA, the CDR3 is TGTGCCAGCAGCAGGGTGAAAGGGACAAACACTGAAGCTTTCTTT. The chain uses TRBV11-2 and TRBJ1-1, with a weak D call TRBD1 (6 bases). V was shortened by 5 bases and J by 2 bases, with 15 bases between the two germline ends. The germline V gene encodes CDR1 SGHAT and CDR2 FQNNGV. CDR3 length equals 15 residues.

This chain joins TRBV12-3 or TRBV12-4 and TRBJ2-7, with a tentative D call TRBD1 (6 bases). Trimming left V 1 base short and J 2 bases short, with 12 bases between. This CDR3 is built from 15 residues. CDR3 nucleotides: TGTGCCAGCAGTTTAGGGGTACAGGGAGCCTACGAGCAGTACTTC. Translated: CASSLGVQGAYEQYF.

This clonotype was counted many times. The gene calls are TRBV5-1 and TRBJ2-1; D is perhaps TRBD1 (5 bases). The CDR3 is 16 residues long. Per germline, CDR1 SGHRS and CDR2 YFSETQ. V was trimmed by 0 bases and J by 8 bases, leaving 18 bases between them. The chain's CDR3 is CASSLGLGREVDEQFF. CDR3 DNA: TGCGCCAGCAGCTTGGGGCTCGGCAGGGAAGTCGATGAGCAGTTCTTC.

The sample holds a few counts of this clonotype. This sequence joins TRBV12-3 or TRBV12-4 and TRBJ2-1, with 7 positions matching TRBD2. The V and J ends lost 7 bases and 3 bases, in that order; junction bases with no gene match: 6. The CDR3 covers 14 residues. CDR3 region: CASTSGTIYNEQFF. CDR3 DNA sequence: TGTGCCAGCACCTCCGGGACTATCTACAATGAGCAGTTCTTC.

The CDR3 DNA sequence: TGCAGTGCAGAAGATAGGGTGATTCGGACTGAAGCTTTCTTT. Its translation is CSAEDRVIRTEAFF. The rearrangement uses TRBV20-1 and TRBJ1-1; D unresolved. Germline V gene data show CDR1 as DFQATT and CDR2 as SNEGSKA (reference sequence). The V gene lost 6 bases and the J gene lost 5 bases, with 19 bases spanning the gap. The CDR3 is 14 amino acids.

The chain is built from TRBV27 and TRBJ2-1; 11 nucleotides align to TRBD1. The CDR3 covers 16 residues. With V trimmed by 5 bases and J by 3 bases, 6 bases remained unmatched. Germline lookup yields CDR1 MNHEY and CDR2 SMNVEV (reference sequence). In DNA form, the CDR3 reads TGTGCCAGCAGTCCTTTCGGGACAGGGGGCTACAATGAGCAGTTCTTC. It yields the protein CASSPFGTGGYNEQFF.

This clonotype was counted between two and nine times. V gene TRBV7-9 combines with J gene TRBJ1-1; 8 bases match TRBD1. Germline V gene data show CDR1 as SEHNR and CDR2 as FQNEAQ (reference sequence). J lost 7 bases, V lost 4 bases, and 11 bases had no gene match. This CDR3 is built from 15 residues. The CDR3 coding sequence is TGTGCCAGCAGCTCACGTCAGGGGGCTCCGGATGAAGCTTTCTTT. Protein product: CASSSRQGAPDEAFF.

This clonotype was counted many times. The rearrangement uses TRBV7-9 and TRBJ2-3; a possible D gene is TRBD2 (6 bases). The CDR3 has 15 residues. V was cut by 3 bases and J by 1 base, with 11 bases left in between. The germline V gene has CDR1 SEHNR and CDR2 FQNEAQ (reference sequence). The CDR3 sequence is CASSLHGTGTDTQYF. DNA for the CDR3: TGTGCCAGCAGCTTGCACGGGACTGGCACAGATACGCAGTATTTT. Full variable domain (remainder filled in from reference TRBV7-9 and TRBJ2-3): DTGVSQNPRHKITKRGQNVTFRCDPISEHNRLYWYRQTLGQGPEFLTYFQNEAQLEKSRLLSDRFSAERPKGSFSTLEIQRTEQGDSAMYLCASSLHGTGTDTQYFGPGTRLTVL.

This clonotype was counted at least ten times. This chain uses TRBV7-2 with TRBJ1-5, with 7 bases identical to TRBD1. CDR1 is SGHTA and CDR2 is FQGNSA in the germline V gene. The CDR3 loop spans 15 amino acids. V was pared by 3 bases and J by 0 bases, with 2 bases of the junction left unmatched. CDR3 in amino acids: CASSLGQHSNQPQHF. The CDR3 nucleotides are TGTGCCAGCAGCTTGGGACAGCATAGCAATCAGCCCCAGCATTTT.

The chain employs TRBV6-4 and TRBJ2-3; D unresolved. With 3 bases removed from V and 2 bases from J, the gap between germline ends came to 9 bases. Germline CDR1 reads MRHNA; CDR2 reads SNTAGT. The CDR3 runs to 14 residues. The CDR3: CASSDDGFTDTQYF. In DNA, the CDR3 is TGTGCCAGCAGTGATGATGGATTCACAGATACGCAGTATTTT.

This clonotype was detected only a few times. The CDR3 sequence: CASSERGGTEAFF. CDR3 coding DNA: TGTGCCAGCAGTGAACGGGGGGGCACTGAAGCTTTCTTT. This chain connects TRBV2 to TRBJ1-1, with D tentatively TRBD1 (5 bases). Germline assignment: CDR1 SNHLY and CDR2 FYNNEI. Trimming stripped 2 bases from V and 4 bases from J, with 8 bases between. The CDR3 extends over 13 amino acids.

There are many counts of this clonotype. The CDR3 region is CASSFYSGRVHNEQFF. DNA of the CDR3: TGCGCCAGCAGCTTTTATAGCGGGAGGGTCCACAATGAGCAGTTCTTC. V and J are TRBV5-1 and TRBJ2-1; 11 bases line up with TRBD2. The CDR3 is 16 residues long. The trim removed 2 bases at V and 5 bases at J, leaving 6 bases unmatched. Germline V gene data show CDR1 as SGHRS and CDR2 as YFSETQ.